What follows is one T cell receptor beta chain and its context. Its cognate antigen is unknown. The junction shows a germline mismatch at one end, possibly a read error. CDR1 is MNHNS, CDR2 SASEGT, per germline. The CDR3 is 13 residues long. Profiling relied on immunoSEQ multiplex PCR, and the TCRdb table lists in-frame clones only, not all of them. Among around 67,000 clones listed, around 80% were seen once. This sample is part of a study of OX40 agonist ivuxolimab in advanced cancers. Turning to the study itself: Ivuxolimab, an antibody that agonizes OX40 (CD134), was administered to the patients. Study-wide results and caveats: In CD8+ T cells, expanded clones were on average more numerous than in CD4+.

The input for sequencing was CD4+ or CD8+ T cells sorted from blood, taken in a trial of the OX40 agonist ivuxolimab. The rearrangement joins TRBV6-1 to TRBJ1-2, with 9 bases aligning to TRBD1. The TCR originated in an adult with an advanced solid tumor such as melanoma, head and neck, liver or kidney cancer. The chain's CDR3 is CASTRKGQGTIFF. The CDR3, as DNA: TGTGCCAGCACCAGAAAGGGACAGGGAACCATCTTCTTC.